The 23 T cell receptor beta chains presented below share a single source sample, sequenced in a study of blood T cells in healthy people across ages. Next came a second PCR, run for roughly 6 to 11 cycles, which used a sample-barcoded 5' primer along with a J-beta primer mix. TCRdb independently ran MiXCR on the 5' RACE reads; one entry per CDR3 protein. This sample has over 1,500,000 distinct CDR3 sequences, with roughly 43% found just once. Material for sequencing was blood. These receptors came from a human donor in good health.

This clonotype was picked up a small number of times. V is TRBV4-3 and J is TRBJ2-1, with TRBD2 matching over 8 bases. Germline CDR1 is LGHNA and CDR2 is YSLEER. The CDR3 covers 17 residues. V was clipped by 0 bases and J by 1 base; unmatched bases: 5. The CDR3 loop is CASSQDKGGGSYNEQFF. DNA for the CDR3: TGCGCCAGCAGCCAAGATAAAGGCGGGGGGTCCTACAATGAGCAGTTCTTC.

The chain links TRBV10-3 to TRBJ1-4; TRBD1 might be the D (5 bases). The CDR3 is 14 residues long. The V gene lost 0 bases and the J gene lost 16 bases, with 18 bases spanning the gap. Germline values: CDR1 ENHRY, CDR2 SYGVKD. The CDR3 sequence is CAISESMLGMGRFF. CDR3 nucleotides: TGTGCCATCAGTGAGTCGATGCTGGGGATGGGACGGTTTTTT.

In the case of this clonotype: A junction end diverges from the germline sequence, so it may reflect a read error. The chain uses TRBV3-1 and TRBJ2-7; D is unclear. There are 15 residues in the CDR3. Germline CDR1 reads LGHDT; CDR2 reads YNNKEL (reference sequence). The DNA for the CDR3 is TGTGCCGGCAGCCCCACCTGGGGTGGAGAGTACGAGCAGTACTTC. It specifies CAGSPTWGGEYEQYF.

The rearrangement uses TRBV29-1 and TRBJ1-1; 11 positions match TRBD1. Germline lookup yields CDR1 SQVTM and CDR2 ANQGSEA. The CDR3 runs 14 residues. V gave up 7 bases and J gave up 4 bases; unmatched junction bases: 8. In DNA, the CDR3 is TGCAGCGCCGCGGGGGACAGGGGGGGCACTGAAGCTTTCTTT. Protein: CSAAGDRGGTEAFF.

Written as DNA, the CDR3 is TGTGCCAGCAGCGCGGAACCGGGACAGGGACCCTGGGGCAATGAGCAGTTCTTC. Residues: CASSAEPGQGPWGNEQFF. The rearrangement links TRBV7-9 to TRBJ2-1, with 9 bases lining up with TRBD1. V was clipped by 5 bases and J by 6 bases; unmatched bases: 17. CDR3 length: 18 amino acids. The germline V gene encodes CDR1 SEHNR and CDR2 FQNEAQ (reference sequence).

The V call is TRBV25-1, the J call TRBJ2-1; 8 bases fit TRBD2. Germline V gene sequence: CDR1 MGHDK, CDR2 SYGVNS. V was clipped by 3 bases and J by 4 bases; unmatched bases: 8. This CDR3 is 16 amino acids long. This CDR3 reads CASSESGRGEYNEQFF. The CDR3 DNA reads TGTGCCAGCAGTGAGTCTGGGCGGGGGGAATACAATGAGCAGTTCTTC.

The chain has TRBV7-2 and TRBJ2-3; tentative D call: TRBD2 (5 bases). This CDR3 is built from 13 residues. The V end was cut by 5 bases, the J end by 6 bases, with 12 bases between. CDR1 SGHTA and CDR2 FQGNSA come from the germline V gene. This CDR3 reads CASSPPVADTQYF. CDR3 nucleotide sequence: TGTGCCAGCAGCCCTCCCGTAGCGGATACGCAGTATTTT.

The gene calls are TRBV30 and TRBJ1-2; possibly TRBD1 for D (5 bases). Trimming shortened V by 4 bases and J by 4 bases, and 22 bases separated the two germline ends. Germline V gene data show CDR1 as GTSNPN and CDR2 as SVGIG (reference sequence). The CDR3 length is 16 residues. CDR3 bases: TGTGCCTGGACGGGCGCTCAGGGTTGGGGCCCCTATGGCTACACCTTC. This sequence encodes CAWTGAQGWGPYGYTF.

This clonotype was counted at least ten times. The gene calls are TRBV29-1 and TRBJ2-3; D uncertain. V was clipped by 3 bases and J by 2 bases, with 12 bases between them. This CDR3 is 14 amino acids long. The V gene's germline CDR1 is SQVTM and CDR2 ANQGSEA. CDR3 in DNA: TGCAGCGTTGATTCTGCGCTCCCCACAGATACGCAGTATTTT. Translation gives CSVDSALPTDTQYF.

V usage is TRBV5-6 and J usage is TRBJ2-1; D is unresolved. Germline V gene sequence: CDR1 SGHDT, CDR2 YYEEEE. The CDR3 covers 14 residues. Deletions cut 4 bases from V and 9 bases from J, with 17 bases between. CDR3 sequence (DNA): TGTGCCAGCAGCCTGAGTTTGCAGGTCGGTGAGCAGTTCTTC. It codes for CASSLSLQVGEQFF.

The table lists this clonotype with a few counts. V gene TRBV4-2 combines with J gene TRBJ2-7; TRBD2 agrees at 7 bases. CDR1 and CDR2 (germline): LGHNA, YNFKEQ. J lost 0 bases, V lost 1 base, and 18 bases had no gene match. The CDR3 runs to 20 residues. Here the CDR3 reads CASSQGVAGIGAPSSYEQYF. In DNA form, the CDR3 reads TGTGCCAGCAGCCAAGGGGTAGCGGGTATAGGGGCACCGAGCTCCTACGAGCAGTACTTC.

This chain connects TRBV7-2 to TRBJ1-5; D is undetermined. Germline CDR1 reads SGHTA; CDR2 reads FQGNSA. There are 14 residues in the CDR3. V lost 4 bases and J lost 3, with 10 bases in between. CDR3 nucleotides: TGTGCCAGCAGCTCCCAGGAACTCAATCAGCCCCAGCATTTT. Protein product: CASSSQELNQPQHF.

This clonotype has ten or more counts. CDR3 DNA: TGCAGCGTTGATTACCGATTAACCTATGGCTACACCTTC. This sequence encodes CSVDYRLTYGYTF. The chain is built from TRBV29-1 and TRBJ1-2; D not certain. Germline V gene sequence: CDR1 SQVTM, CDR2 ANQGSEA. Trimming shortened V by 3 bases and J by 4 bases, and 12 bases separated the two germline ends. The CDR3 sequence is 13 residues long.

To note about this clonotype: One end of the junction varies from germline; a read error may be responsible. CDR3 sequence reads: CSAREDRNCGYTF. DNA for the CDR3: TGCAGTGCTAGAGAGGACAGAAACTGTGGCTACACCTTC. V is TRBV20-1 and J is TRBJ1-2; D is possibly TRBD1 (6 bases). The CDR3 length is 13 residues. Germline assignment: CDR1 DFQATT and CDR2 SNEGSKA (reference sequence).

The V and J genes are TRBV5-1 and TRBJ2-1; 7 nucleotides align to TRBD1. V shed 3 bases and J 5 bases; nucleotides not matched to a gene: 8. This CDR3 is 15 amino acids long. Germline V lookup: CDR1 SGHRS, CDR2 YFSETQ. The CDR3 protein is CASSSFRGLNNEQFF. In nucleotides, the CDR3 is TGCGCCAGCAGCTCCTTTAGGGGGCTGAACAATGAGCAGTTCTTC.

The V and J genes are TRBV9 and TRBJ2-5; D not certain. Germline V CDR1 and CDR2: SGDLS, YYNGEE. The CDR3 is made up of 13 amino acids. V was cut by 3 bases and J by 2 bases, with 8 bases left in between. The DNA of the CDR3 is TGTGCCAGCAGCGCCGGTATGCAAGAGACCCAGTACTTC. The encoded protein is CASSAGMQETQYF.

This clonotype has only a few counts. The chain recombines TRBV5-1 with TRBJ2-3; the match to TRBD1 covers 10 bases. Germline CDR1 SGHRS, CDR2 YFSETQ. V shed 0 bases and J 6 bases; nucleotides not matched to a gene: 7. The CDR3 runs 16 residues. As DNA, the CDR3 is TGCGCCAGCAGCTTGGACGGACAGGGGGTTGTGGATACGCAGTATTTT. Translating it yields CASSLDGQGVVDTQYF.

The CDR3 nucleotides are TGCGCCAGCAGCTTGGGTGTCAGAAGGGAGACCCAGTACTTC. This encodes CASSLGVRRETQYF. This sequence joins TRBV5-1 and TRBJ2-5; D call uncertain. Looked up from germline, CDR1 is SGHRS and CDR2 is YFSETQ. This CDR3 has 14 residues. Trimming took off 0 bases at V and 5 bases at J, with 11 bases between the two ends. Looking up the rest from reference TRBV5-1 and TRBJ2-5 gives the full variable domain: KAGVTQTPRYLIKTRGQQVTLSCSPISGHRSVSWYQQTPGQGLQFLFEYFSETQRNKGNFPGRFSGRQFSNSRSEMNVSTLELGDSALYLCASSLGVRRETQYFGPGTRLLVL.

The genes are TRBV7-8 and TRBJ2-4, with 10 nucleotides matching TRBD1. The germline V gene has CDR1 SGHVS and CDR2 FQNEAQ. V gave up 5 bases and J gave up 5 bases; unmatched junction bases: 9. CDR3 size: 16 residues. The CDR3 DNA sequence: TGTGCCAGCAGCCCCCTGCCGGGACAGGGGCAAAACATTCAGTACTTC. Amino acids: CASSPLPGQGQNIQYF.

This chain connects TRBV3-1 to TRBJ2-5; D ambiguous. V lost 8 bases and J lost 2, with 12 bases in between. The germline V gene encodes CDR1 LGHDT and CDR2 YNNKEL (reference sequence). The CDR3 runs 13 residues. The CDR3 DNA reads TGTGCCAGCGCCCGACGGCCACAAGAGACCCAGTACTTC. Translated: CASARRPQETQYF.

CDR3 sequence: CASSNPTLAGNADTQYF. CDR3 sequence (DNA): TGTGCCAGCAGCAACCCGACTCTAGCGGGGAACGCAGATACGCAGTATTTT. This rearrangement joins TRBV5-5 to TRBJ2-3, with 9 nucleotides matching TRBD2. The CDR3 consists of 17 residues. V lost 4 bases, J lost 4 bases, and 13 bases stayed unmatched. Germline V gives CDR1 SGHKS, CDR2 YYEKEE (reference sequence).

This clonotype has more than one count but fewer than ten. The chain links TRBV4-3 to TRBJ1-2, with no clear D. This CDR3 is 14 amino acids long. Germline CDR1 reads LGHNA; CDR2 reads YSLEER. Trimming removed 0 bases at V and 7 bases at J, with 12 bases between. CDR3 in DNA: TGCGCCAGCAGCCAAGAAGGGTTGATGTCTGGCTACACCTTC. The encoded protein is CASSQEGLMSGYTF.

This clonotype was found many times. J is TRBJ1-2 and V is TRBV4-1, with D unclear. The CDR3 totals 15 residues. CDR1 MGHRA and CDR2 YSYEKL come from the germline V gene. Trimming shortened V by 0 bases and J by 1 base, and 9 bases separated the two germline ends. The CDR3 loop is CASSQEPGSNYGYTF. DNA for the CDR3: TGCGCCAGCAGCCAAGAGCCGGGCAGTAACTATGGCTACACCTTC.